A selection of T cell receptor beta chains follows, all from one sample in a study of blood T cell repertoires in COVID-19. Method: immunoSEQ multiplex PCR; TCRdb's copy keeps in-frame clones and lacks some. The table lists tens of thousands of clones, 88% of them singletons. Material for sequencing was peripheral blood. The receptors come from a human donor in a cohort sampled during active COVID-19. CDR3s include the opening cysteine and the closing phenylalanine or tryptophan. Fields, in order: J gene, D gene, clone size, V gene, CDR3 DNA, CDR3 protein. A D gene is named only where the DNA matches it firmly. Clone size, where shown, is once, few, many, or a class for clones that have expanded.

j_call: TRBJ1-4
d_call: -
clone_size: -
v_call: TRBV9
cdr3_nt: TGTGCCAGCAGCGTAGGGGCAGGGGAAAAAAGCGAAAAACTGTTTTTT
cdr3_aa: CASSVGAGEKSEKLFF

j_call: TRBJ2-3
d_call: TRBD2
clone_size: -
v_call: TRBV6-1
cdr3_nt: TGTGCCAGCAGTGATTTACGGACTAGCAGACGCACAGATACGCAGTATTTT
cdr3_aa: CASSDLRTSRRTDTQYF

j_call: TRBJ2-6
d_call: -
clone_size: -
v_call: TRBV28
cdr3_nt: TGTGCCAGCAGGGTTGGGGGGGGCCCTGGGGCCAACGTCCTGACTTTC
cdr3_aa: CASRVGGGPGANVLTF

j_call: TRBJ1-2
d_call: -
clone_size: -
v_call: TRBV3-1/TRBV3-2
cdr3_nt: TGTGCCAGCAGCCAAGGAGCCGGCAGGGGAGTTTACTATGGCTACACCTTC
cdr3_aa: CASSQGAGRGVYYGYTF

j_call: TRBJ1-1
d_call: TRBD1
clone_size: -
v_call: TRBV18
cdr3_nt: TGTGCCAGCTCCCTGGACAGGGGAGGCACTGAAGCTTTCTTT
cdr3_aa: CASSLDRGGTEAFF

j_call: TRBJ1-1
d_call: -
clone_size: once
v_call: TRBV28
cdr3_nt: TGTGCCAGCAGTTGGAGCAACAGGGCTGAAGCTTTCTTT
cdr3_aa: CASSWSNRAEAFF

j_call: TRBJ2-7
d_call: -
clone_size: -
v_call: TRBV5-1
cdr3_nt: TGCGCCAGCAGCCTCACCGGGAGCGGGTACGAGCAGTACTTC
cdr3_aa: CASSLTGSGYEQYF

j_call: TRBJ2-7
d_call: -
clone_size: -
v_call: TRBV7-2
cdr3_nt: TGTGCCAGCAGCTTAGACTACCTCTCCTACGAGCAGTACTTC
cdr3_aa: CASSLDYLSYEQYF

j_call: TRBJ2-3
d_call: TRBD2
clone_size: -
v_call: TRBV27
cdr3_nt: TGTGCCAGCAGTCCCAGGACTAGCGGGGTGAAAGATACGCAGTATTTT
cdr3_aa: CASSPRTSGVKDTQYF

j_call: TRBJ1-5
d_call: -
clone_size: -
v_call: TRBV7-2
cdr3_nt: TGTGCCAGCAGCTTAGTCGAGAGCAATCAGCCCCAGCATTTT
cdr3_aa: CASSLVESNQPQHF

j_call: TRBJ2-4
d_call: TRBD1
clone_size: -
v_call: TRBV5-8
cdr3_nt: TGTGCCAGCAGCTTGGGGGGCAGGGGGCGCGAAAACATTCAGTACTTC
cdr3_aa: CASSLGGRGRENIQYF

j_call: TRBJ2-7
d_call: -
clone_size: -
v_call: TRBV7-2
cdr3_nt: TGTGCCAGCAGCCCCTCCAGGGGTGGCGAGCAGTACTTC
cdr3_aa: CASSPSRGGEQYF

j_call: TRBJ2-5
d_call: -
clone_size: -
v_call: TRBV9
cdr3_nt: TGTGCCAGCAGCGTAGGCCCGGGTCAAGAGACCCAGTACTTC
cdr3_aa: CASSVGPGQETQYF

j_call: TRBJ2-7
d_call: TRBD2
clone_size: -
v_call: TRBV27
cdr3_nt: TGTGCCAGCTCGCCGGGCCCGGGGACTAGCGGGAGGACCTACGAGCAGTACTTC
cdr3_aa: CASSPGPGTSGRTYEQYF

j_call: TRBJ1-6
d_call: -
clone_size: -
v_call: TRBV24-1
cdr3_nt: TGTGCCACCAGTGGAGGTGCGGATTCACCCCTCCACTTT
cdr3_aa: CATSGGADSPLHF

j_call: TRBJ2-1
d_call: -
clone_size: -
v_call: TRBV10-3
cdr3_nt: TGTGCCATCAGTGAGTTCGGGGGCTCCTACAATGAGCAGTTCTTC
cdr3_aa: CAISEFGGSYNEQFF

j_call: TRBJ2-1
d_call: -
clone_size: -
v_call: TRBV7-3
cdr3_nt: TGTGCCAGCAGCACAGGACTAACCAATGAGCAGTTCTTC
cdr3_aa: CASSTGLTNEQFF

j_call: TRBJ2-7
d_call: TRBD1
clone_size: -
v_call: TRBV28
cdr3_nt: TGTGCCAGCAGTTTACCGGGACAGGGTAGCCACGAGCAGTACTTC
cdr3_aa: CASSLPGQGSHEQYF

j_call: TRBJ2-3
d_call: TRBD2
clone_size: once
v_call: TRBV6-4
cdr3_nt: TGTGCCAGCAGCGAAGTCGAAGCGGGGGGTGGGACAGATACGCAGTATTTT
cdr3_aa: CASSEVEAGGGTDTQYF

j_call: TRBJ2-1
d_call: TRBD2
clone_size: -
v_call: TRBV11-2
cdr3_nt: TGTGCCAGCAGCGCCGGGACTAGCGGTTACAATGAGCAGTTCTTC
cdr3_aa: CASSAGTSGYNEQFF

j_call: TRBJ1-6
d_call: TRBD1
clone_size: once
v_call: TRBV5-6
cdr3_nt: TGTGCCAGCAGCTTGTCAGGGGGCTATTCCTATTCACCCCTCCACTTT
cdr3_aa: CASSLSGGYSYSPLHF

j_call: TRBJ2-1
d_call: -
clone_size: -
v_call: TRBV6-4
cdr3_nt: TGTGCCAGCAGCAACAGGGCAGTCCCATACAATGAGCAGTTCTTC
cdr3_aa: CASSNRAVPYNEQFF

j_call: TRBJ2-3
d_call: -
clone_size: -
v_call: TRBV29-1
cdr3_nt: TGCACCGGGGGAGCGGGCACAGATACGCAGTATTTT
cdr3_aa: CTGGAGTDTQYF

j_call: TRBJ2-3
d_call: -
clone_size: -
v_call: TRBV25-1
cdr3_nt: TGTGCCAGCAGTGAATACCCCCCTAGAGATACGCAGTATTTT
cdr3_aa: CASSEYPPRDTQYF

j_call: TRBJ2-7
d_call: TRBD2
clone_size: once
v_call: TRBV19
cdr3_nt: TGTGCCAGTAGTTTCACTAGCGGGACCCAATACGAGCAGTACTTC
cdr3_aa: CASSFTSGTQYEQYF

j_call: TRBJ1-1
d_call: -
clone_size: few
v_call: TRBV4-1
cdr3_nt: TGCGCCAGCACCCAGGGGACACAGAACACTGAAGCTTTCTTT
cdr3_aa: CASTQGTQNTEAFF

j_call: TRBJ2-2
d_call: -
clone_size: -
v_call: TRBV4-1
cdr3_nt: TGCGCCAGCAGCCAAGGAGTCGGGGAGCTGTTTTTT
cdr3_aa: CASSQGVGELFF

j_call: TRBJ2-3
d_call: -
clone_size: -
v_call: TRBV6-2/TRBV6-3
cdr3_nt: TGTGCCAGCAGTTCCAAGCTGACGCAGTATTTT
cdr3_aa: CASSSKLTQYF

j_call: TRBJ2-2
d_call: TRBD2
clone_size: -
v_call: TRBV6-4
cdr3_nt: TGTGCCAGCAGTGAAAGCGGGGCGAACACCGGGGAGCTGTTTTTT
cdr3_aa: CASSESGANTGELFF

j_call: TRBJ1-3
d_call: -
clone_size: -
v_call: TRBV19
cdr3_nt: TGTGCCAGTGGAGAGGACTTGGGAAACACCATATATTTT
cdr3_aa: CASGEDLGNTIYF

j_call: TRBJ2-1
d_call: TRBD1
clone_size: -
v_call: TRBV2
cdr3_nt: TGTGCCAGCAGTAGACAGGGGGGGCAGTTCTTC
cdr3_aa: CASSRQGGQFF

j_call: TRBJ2-7
d_call: -
clone_size: -
v_call: TRBV19
cdr3_nt: TGTGCCAGTAGTATAGAGTTCGAGGGAGTTAGCTACGAGCAGTACTTC
cdr3_aa: CASSIEFEGVSYEQYF

j_call: TRBJ1-5
d_call: TRBD1
clone_size: -
v_call: TRBV5-1
cdr3_nt: TGCGCCAGCAGCAAAACAGGGGACCTCAATCAGCCCCAGCATTTT
cdr3_aa: CASSKTGDLNQPQHF

j_call: TRBJ2-7
d_call: TRBD1
clone_size: -
v_call: TRBV7-8
cdr3_nt: TGTGCCAGCAGCACCCAGACAGGGTCCCAATACGAGCAGTACTTC
cdr3_aa: CASSTQTGSQYEQYF

j_call: TRBJ1-2
d_call: -
clone_size: -
v_call: TRBV19
cdr3_nt: TGTGCCAGTAGTATAGGGGCTGGGTTTGGCTACACCTTC
cdr3_aa: CASSIGAGFGYTF

j_call: TRBJ1-2
d_call: TRBD1
clone_size: -
v_call: TRBV19
cdr3_nt: TGTGCCAGTAGTTCGGGACAGGCAAATGGCTACACCTTC
cdr3_aa: CASSSGQANGYTF

j_call: TRBJ2-5
d_call: TRBD2
clone_size: -
v_call: TRBV3-1/TRBV3-2
cdr3_nt: TGTGCCAGCAGCCATTTGGCGGGGGGGCACCAAGAGACCCAGTACTTC
cdr3_aa: CASSHLAGGHQETQYF

j_call: TRBJ1-5
d_call: -
clone_size: -
v_call: TRBV2
cdr3_nt: TGTGCCAGCAGCCGTCAGTTTAGCAATCAGCCCCAGCATTTT
cdr3_aa: CASSRQFSNQPQHF

j_call: TRBJ2-3
d_call: TRBD1
clone_size: -
v_call: TRBV6-5
cdr3_nt: TGTGCCAGCACCTGGGACAGAAACACAGATACGCAGTATTTT
cdr3_aa: CASTWDRNTDTQYF

j_call: TRBJ2-1
d_call: TRBD2
clone_size: -
v_call: TRBV7-9
cdr3_nt: TGTGCCAGCAGCACATGGACTAGCGGGGCCTTTGAGCAGTTCTTC
cdr3_aa: CASSTWTSGAFEQFF